This TCR beta chain was observed in a study of technical replicates of blood from a handful of donors. Here immunoSEQ multiplex PCR was the method, and the copy in TCRdb shows in-frame clones only, minus some. Of about 88,000 clones in the sample, less than 95% were seen once. Germline CDR1 is SGHKS and CDR2 is YYEKEE (reference sequence). The CDR3 sequence is 15 residues long. The J segment lost 7 bases and the V segment lost 3 bases, leaving 9 bases of the junction unmatched. V usage is TRBV5-5 and J usage is TRBJ1-5; 8 bases fit TRBD1. The specimen was T cells isolated from PBMCs. This sequence originates from a human donor in good health. The CDR3 DNA reads TGTGCCAGCAGCTGGGAGGCAGGGGGCTGGCAGCCCCAGCATTTT. It yields the protein CASSWEAGGWQPQHF.